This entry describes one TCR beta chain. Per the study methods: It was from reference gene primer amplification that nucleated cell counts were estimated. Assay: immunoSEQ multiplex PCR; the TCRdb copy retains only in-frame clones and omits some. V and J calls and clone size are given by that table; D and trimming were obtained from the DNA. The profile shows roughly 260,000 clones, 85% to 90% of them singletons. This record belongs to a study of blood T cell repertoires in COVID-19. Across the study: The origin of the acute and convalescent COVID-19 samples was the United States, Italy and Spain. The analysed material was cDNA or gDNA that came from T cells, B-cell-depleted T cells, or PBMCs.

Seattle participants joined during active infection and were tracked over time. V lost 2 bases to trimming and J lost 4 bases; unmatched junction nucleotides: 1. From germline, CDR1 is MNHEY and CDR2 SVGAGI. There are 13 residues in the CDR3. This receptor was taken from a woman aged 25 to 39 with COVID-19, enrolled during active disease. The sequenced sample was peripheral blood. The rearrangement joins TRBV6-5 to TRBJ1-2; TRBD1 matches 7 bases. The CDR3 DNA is TGTGCCAGCAGTTACGCAGGGGGCTATGGCTACACCTTC. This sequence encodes CASSYAGGYGYTF.